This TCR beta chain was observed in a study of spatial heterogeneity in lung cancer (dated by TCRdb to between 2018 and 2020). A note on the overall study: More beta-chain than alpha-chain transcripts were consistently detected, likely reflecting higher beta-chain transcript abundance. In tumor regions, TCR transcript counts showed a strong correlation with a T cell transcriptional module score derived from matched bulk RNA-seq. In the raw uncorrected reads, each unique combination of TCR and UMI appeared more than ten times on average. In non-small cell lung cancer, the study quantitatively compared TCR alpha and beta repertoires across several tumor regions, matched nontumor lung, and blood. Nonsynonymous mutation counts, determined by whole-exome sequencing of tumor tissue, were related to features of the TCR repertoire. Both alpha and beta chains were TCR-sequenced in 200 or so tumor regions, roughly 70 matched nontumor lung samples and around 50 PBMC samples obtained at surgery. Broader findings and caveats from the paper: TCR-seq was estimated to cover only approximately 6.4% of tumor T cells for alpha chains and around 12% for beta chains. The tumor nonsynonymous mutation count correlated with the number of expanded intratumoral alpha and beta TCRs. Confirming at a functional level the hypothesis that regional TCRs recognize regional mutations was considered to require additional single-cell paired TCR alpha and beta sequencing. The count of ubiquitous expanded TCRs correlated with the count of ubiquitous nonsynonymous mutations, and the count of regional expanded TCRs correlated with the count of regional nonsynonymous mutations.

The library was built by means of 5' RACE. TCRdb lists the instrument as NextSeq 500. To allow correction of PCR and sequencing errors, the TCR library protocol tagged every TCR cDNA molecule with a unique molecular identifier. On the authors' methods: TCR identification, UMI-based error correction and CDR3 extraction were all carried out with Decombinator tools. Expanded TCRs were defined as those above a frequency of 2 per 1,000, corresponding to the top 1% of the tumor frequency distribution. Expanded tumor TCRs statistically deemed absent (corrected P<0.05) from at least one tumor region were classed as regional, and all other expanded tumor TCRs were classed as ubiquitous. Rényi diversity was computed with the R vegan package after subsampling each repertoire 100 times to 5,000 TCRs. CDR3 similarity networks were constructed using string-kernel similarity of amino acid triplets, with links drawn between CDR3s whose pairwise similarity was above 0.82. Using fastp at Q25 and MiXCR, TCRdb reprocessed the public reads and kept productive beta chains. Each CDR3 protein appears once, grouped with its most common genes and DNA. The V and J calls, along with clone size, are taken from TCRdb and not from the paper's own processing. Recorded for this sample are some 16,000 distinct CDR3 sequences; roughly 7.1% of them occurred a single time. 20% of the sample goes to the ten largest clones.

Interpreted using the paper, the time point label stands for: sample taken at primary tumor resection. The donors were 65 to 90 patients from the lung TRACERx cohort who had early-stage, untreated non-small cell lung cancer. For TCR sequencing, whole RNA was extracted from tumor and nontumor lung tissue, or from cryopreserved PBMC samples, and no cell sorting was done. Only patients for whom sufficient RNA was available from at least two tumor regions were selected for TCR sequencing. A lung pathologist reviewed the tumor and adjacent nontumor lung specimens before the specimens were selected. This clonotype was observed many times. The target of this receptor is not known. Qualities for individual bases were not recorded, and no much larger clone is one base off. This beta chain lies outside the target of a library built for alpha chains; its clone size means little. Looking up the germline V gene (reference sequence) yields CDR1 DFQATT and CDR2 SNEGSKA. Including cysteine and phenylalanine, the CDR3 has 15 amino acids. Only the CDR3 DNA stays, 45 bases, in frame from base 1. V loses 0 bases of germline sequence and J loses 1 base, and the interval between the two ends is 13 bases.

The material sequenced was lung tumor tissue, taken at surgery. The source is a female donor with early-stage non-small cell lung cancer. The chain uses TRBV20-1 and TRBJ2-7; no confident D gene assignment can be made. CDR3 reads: CSARDLGVLSYEQYF. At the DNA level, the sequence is TGCAGTGCTAGAGACCTAGGAGTTTTGTCCTACGAGCAGTACTTC.